This TCR beta chain was found in a study of blood T cell repertoires in COVID-19. As for the study in general: In each case, the material was cDNA or gDNA derived from T cells, B-cell-depleted T cells, or PBMCs.

This CDR3 contains 14 residues. The germline gives CDR1 MDHEN, CDR2 SYDVKM. Losses at the gene ends were 8 bases for V and 6 bases for J; bases not matched to a gene: 9. Everyone who took part was roughly 18 to 90 years old, and they came from about two dozen US areas. The method was immunoSEQ multiplex PCR; TCRdb's version includes in-frame clones alone and lacks a portion of them. This sample carries about 190,000 clones, around 88% of them seen once, and the ten largest clones take more than 7.5%. The chain links TRBV28 to TRBJ1-5; TRBD1 aligns across 8 bases. This sequence originates from a woman younger than 45 who had recovered from COVID-19. The sample comprised PBMCs or T cells enriched from blood (not recorded which). For the CDR3, the DNA is TGTGCCAGCCGGTCCGGACAGGGTCCTCAGCCCCAGCATTTT. Its protein product is CASRSGQGPQPQHF.